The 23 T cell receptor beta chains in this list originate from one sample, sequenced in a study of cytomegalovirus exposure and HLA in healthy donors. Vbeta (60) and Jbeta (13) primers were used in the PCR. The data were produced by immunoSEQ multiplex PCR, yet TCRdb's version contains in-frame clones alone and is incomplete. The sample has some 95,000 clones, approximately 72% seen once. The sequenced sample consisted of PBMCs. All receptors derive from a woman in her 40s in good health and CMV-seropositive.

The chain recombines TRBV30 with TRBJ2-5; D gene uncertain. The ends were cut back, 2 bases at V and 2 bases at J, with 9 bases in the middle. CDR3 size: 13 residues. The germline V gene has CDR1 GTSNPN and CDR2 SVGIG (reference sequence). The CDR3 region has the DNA TGTGCCTGGAGTCAAAGGCGGCAAGAGACCCAGTACTTC. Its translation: CAWSQRRQETQYF.

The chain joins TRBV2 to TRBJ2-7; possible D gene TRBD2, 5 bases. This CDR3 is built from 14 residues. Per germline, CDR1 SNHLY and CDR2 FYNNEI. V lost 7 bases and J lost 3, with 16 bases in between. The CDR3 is CASIQLGPFYEQYF. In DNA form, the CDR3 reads TGTGCCAGCATCCAACTAGGACCTTTCTACGAGCAGTACTTC. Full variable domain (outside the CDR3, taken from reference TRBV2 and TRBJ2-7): EPEVTQTPSHQVTQMGQEVILRCVPISNHLYFYWYRQILGQKVEFLVSFYNNEISEKSEIFDDQFSVERPDGSNFTLKIRSTKLEDSAMYFCASIQLGPFYEQYFGPGTRLTVT.

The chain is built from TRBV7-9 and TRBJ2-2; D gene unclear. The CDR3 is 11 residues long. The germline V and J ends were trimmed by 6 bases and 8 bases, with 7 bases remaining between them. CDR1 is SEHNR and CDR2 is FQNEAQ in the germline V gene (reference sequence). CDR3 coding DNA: TGTGCCAGCAGAGCGAATGGGGAGCTGTTTTTT. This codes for CASRANGELFF.

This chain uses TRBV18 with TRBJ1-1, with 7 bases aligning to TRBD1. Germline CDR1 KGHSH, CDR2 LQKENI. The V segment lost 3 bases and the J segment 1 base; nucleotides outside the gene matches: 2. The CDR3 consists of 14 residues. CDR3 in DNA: TGTGCCAGCTCACCCCAGGGGGGGAACACTGAAGCTTTCTTT. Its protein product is CASSPQGGNTEAFF.

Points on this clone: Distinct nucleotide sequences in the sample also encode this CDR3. CDR3 in DNA: TGCGCCAGCAGTCCAGGACTAGCGGGCGACGTTATTGAGCAGTTCTTC. It encodes CASSPGLAGDVIEQFF. The genes are TRBV5-1 and TRBJ2-1; 11 bases are shared with TRBD2. V was pared by 5 bases and J by 9 bases, with 13 bases of the junction left unmatched. Per germline, CDR1 SGHRS and CDR2 YFSETQ. CDR3 length: 16 amino acids.

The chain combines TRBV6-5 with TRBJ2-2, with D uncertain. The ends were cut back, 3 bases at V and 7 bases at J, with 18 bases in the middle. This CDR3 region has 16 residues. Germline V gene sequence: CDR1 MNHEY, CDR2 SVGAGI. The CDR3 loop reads CASSYRRASMGGELFF. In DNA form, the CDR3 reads TGTGCCAGCAGTTATCGGCGAGCGTCCATGGGCGGGGAGCTGTTTTTT.

The chain's CDR3 is CASSLPMETQYF. In DNA, the CDR3 is TGCGCCAGCAGCCTCCCCATGGAGACCCAGTACTTC. The chain joins TRBV4-1 to TRBJ2-5; D gene unclear. V shed 4 bases and J shed 5 bases, with 8 bases lying between them. Germline V CDR1 and CDR2: MGHRA, YSYEKL. The length of the CDR3 is 12 residues.

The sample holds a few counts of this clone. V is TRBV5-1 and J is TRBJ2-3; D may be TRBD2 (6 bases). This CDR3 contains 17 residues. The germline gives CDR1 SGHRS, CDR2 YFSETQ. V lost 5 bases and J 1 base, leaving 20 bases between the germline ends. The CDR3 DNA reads TGCGCCAGCAGGTCCAATCTGGGGGGTACGGGCACAGATACGCAGTATTTT. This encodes CASRSNLGGTGTDTQYF.

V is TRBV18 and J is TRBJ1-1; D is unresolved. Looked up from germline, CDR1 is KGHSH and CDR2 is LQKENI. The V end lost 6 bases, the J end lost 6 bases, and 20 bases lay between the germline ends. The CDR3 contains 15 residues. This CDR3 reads CASSLSVSEFSEAFF. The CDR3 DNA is TGTGCCAGCTCCCTGTCGGTCAGCGAGTTTTCTGAAGCTTTCTTT. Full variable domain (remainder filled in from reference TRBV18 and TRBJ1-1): NAGVMQNPRHLVRRRGQEARLRCSPMKGHSHVYWYRQLPEEGLKFMVYLQKENIIDESGMPKERFSAEFPKEGPSILRIQQVVRGDSAAYFCASSLSVSEFSEAFFGQGTRLTVV.

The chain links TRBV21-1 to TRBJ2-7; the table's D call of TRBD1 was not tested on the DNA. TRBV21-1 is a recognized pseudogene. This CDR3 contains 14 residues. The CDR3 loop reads CASSNWGQSYEQYF. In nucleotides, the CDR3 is TGTGCCAGCAGCAATTGGGGACAGTCTTACGAGCAGTACTTC.

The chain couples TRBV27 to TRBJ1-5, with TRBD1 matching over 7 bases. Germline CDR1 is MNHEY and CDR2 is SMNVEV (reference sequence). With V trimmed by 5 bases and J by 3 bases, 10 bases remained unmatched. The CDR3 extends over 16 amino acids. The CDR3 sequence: CASSRSAGGYNQPQHF. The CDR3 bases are TGTGCCAGCAGTAGGTCGGCAGGGGGATACAATCAGCCCCAGCATTTT.

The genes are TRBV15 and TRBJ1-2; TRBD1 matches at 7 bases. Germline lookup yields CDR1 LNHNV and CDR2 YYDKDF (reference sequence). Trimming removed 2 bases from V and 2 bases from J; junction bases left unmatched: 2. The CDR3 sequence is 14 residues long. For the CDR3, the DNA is TGTGCCACCAGCAGACCGACAGGGAACTATGGCTACACCTTC. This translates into CATSRPTGNYGYTF.

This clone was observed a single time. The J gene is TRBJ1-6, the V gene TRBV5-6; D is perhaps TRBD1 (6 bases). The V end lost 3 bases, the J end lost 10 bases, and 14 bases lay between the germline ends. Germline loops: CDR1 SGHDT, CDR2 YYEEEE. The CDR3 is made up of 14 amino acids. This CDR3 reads CASSSAGDNSPLHF. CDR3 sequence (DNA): TGTGCCAGCAGCTCGGCCGGGGACAACTCACCCCTCCACTTT.

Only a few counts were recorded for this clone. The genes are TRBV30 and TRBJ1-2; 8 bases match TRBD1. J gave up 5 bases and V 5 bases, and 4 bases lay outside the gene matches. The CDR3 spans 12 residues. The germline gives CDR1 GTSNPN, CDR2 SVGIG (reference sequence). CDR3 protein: CAWQGAVYGYTF. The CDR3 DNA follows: TGTGCCTGGCAGGGGGCGGTGTATGGCTACACCTTC.

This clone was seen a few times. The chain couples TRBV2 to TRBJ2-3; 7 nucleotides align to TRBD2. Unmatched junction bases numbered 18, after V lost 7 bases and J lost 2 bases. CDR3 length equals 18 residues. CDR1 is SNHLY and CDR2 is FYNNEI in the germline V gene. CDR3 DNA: TGTGCCAGCAACTACGCGGTTCGGGGAGGGGTAAACACAGATACGCAGTATTTT. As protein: CASNYAVRGGVNTDTQYF.

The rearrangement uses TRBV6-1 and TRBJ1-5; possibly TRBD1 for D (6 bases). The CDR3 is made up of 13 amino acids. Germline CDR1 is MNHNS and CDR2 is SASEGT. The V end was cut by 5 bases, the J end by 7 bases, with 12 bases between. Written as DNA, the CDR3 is TGTGCCAGCAGTCGAAAACAGGGACAGCCCCAGCATTTT. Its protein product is CASSRKQGQPQHF.

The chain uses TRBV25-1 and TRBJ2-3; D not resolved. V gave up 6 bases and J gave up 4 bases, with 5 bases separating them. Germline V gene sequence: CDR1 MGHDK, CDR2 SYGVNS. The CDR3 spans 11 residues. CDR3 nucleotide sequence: TGTGCCAGCAGCCCGTCAGATACGCAGTATTTT. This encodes CASSPSDTQYF.

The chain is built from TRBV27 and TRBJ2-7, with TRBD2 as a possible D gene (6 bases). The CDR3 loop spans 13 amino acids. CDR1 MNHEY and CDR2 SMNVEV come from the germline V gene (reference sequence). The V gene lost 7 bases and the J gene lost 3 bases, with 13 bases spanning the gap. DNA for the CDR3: TGTGCCAGCATCTGGAGGGGATTCTACGAGCAGTACTTC. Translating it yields CASIWRGFYEQYF.

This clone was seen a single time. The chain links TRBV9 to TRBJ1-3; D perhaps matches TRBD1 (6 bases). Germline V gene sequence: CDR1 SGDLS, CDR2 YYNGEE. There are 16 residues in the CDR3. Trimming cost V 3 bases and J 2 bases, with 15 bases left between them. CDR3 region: CASSAPRGGPGNTIYF. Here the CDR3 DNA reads TGTGCCAGCAGCGCCCCAAGGGGGGGGCCTGGAAACACCATATATTTT.

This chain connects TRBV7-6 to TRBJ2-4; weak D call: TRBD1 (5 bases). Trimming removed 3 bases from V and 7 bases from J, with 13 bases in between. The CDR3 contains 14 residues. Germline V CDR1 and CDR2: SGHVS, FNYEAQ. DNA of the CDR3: TGTGCCAGCAGCTTGGACACAAAACCGAACATTCAGTACTTC. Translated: CASSLDTKPNIQYF.

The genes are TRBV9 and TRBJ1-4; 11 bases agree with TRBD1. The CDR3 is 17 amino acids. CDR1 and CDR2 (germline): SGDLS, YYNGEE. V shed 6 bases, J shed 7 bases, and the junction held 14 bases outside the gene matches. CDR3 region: CASTQGGTGGRSEKLFF. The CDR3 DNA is TGTGCCAGCACGCAGGGCGGGACAGGGGGAAGGAGTGAAAAACTGTTTTTT.

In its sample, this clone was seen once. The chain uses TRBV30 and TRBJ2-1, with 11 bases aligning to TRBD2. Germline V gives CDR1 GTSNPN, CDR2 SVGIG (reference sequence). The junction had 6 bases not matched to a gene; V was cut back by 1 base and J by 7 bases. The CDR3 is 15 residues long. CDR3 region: CAWSGLAGSGNEQFF. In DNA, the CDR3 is TGTGCCTGGAGTGGACTAGCGGGATCGGGTAATGAGCAGTTCTTC. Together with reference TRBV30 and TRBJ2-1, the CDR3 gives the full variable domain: SQTIHQWPATLVQPVGSPLSLECTVEGTSNPNLYWYRQAAGRGLQLLFYSVGIGQISSEVPQNLSASRPQDRQFILSSKKLLLSDSGFYLCAWSGLAGSGNEQFFGPGTRLTVL.

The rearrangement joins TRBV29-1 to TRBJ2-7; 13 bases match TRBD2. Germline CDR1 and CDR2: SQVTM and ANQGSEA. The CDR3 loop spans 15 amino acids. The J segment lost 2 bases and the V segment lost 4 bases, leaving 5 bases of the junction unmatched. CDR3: CSVVGTSGTAYEQYF. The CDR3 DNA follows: TGCAGCGTTGTCGGGACTAGCGGGACCGCCTACGAGCAGTACTTC.